The subject of this entry is one T cell receptor beta chain. This entry comes from a study of blood T cell repertoires in COVID-19. Whole-study context: Whether acute or convalescent, the COVID-19 samples came from the United States, Italy and Spain.

While infection was still active, Seattle patients were enrolled and then followed longitudinally. The ends were cut back, 5 bases at V and 3 bases at J, with 19 bases in the middle. Germline V gene data show CDR1 as SGHVS and CDR2 as FQNEAQ. The CDR3 covers 16 residues. Methods used by the authors: Quantification of nucleated cells was approximated via reference gene primer amplification. Produced via immunoSEQ multiplex PCR; TCRdb's table is partial and in-frame only. From that table come the V and J calls and clone size; the DNA was used to work out D and trimming. Here the sample spans over 400,000 clones, roughly 89% being singletons.

This TCR came from a woman between 45 and 60 years old with COVID-19, enrolled during active disease. Specimen: peripheral blood. This rearrangement joins TRBV7-8 to TRBJ1-2; D not certain. This chain's CDR3 is CASSRGLSRRDYGYTF. The DNA of the CDR3 is TGTGCCAGCAGCCGCGGACTCAGCAGGCGGGACTATGGCTACACCTTC.